The T cell receptor beta chain described here comes from a study of CD49a tissue-resident CD8 T cells in human skin (dated by TCRdb to the late 2010s). Context from the whole study: The study examined tissue-resident memory CD8+ T cell subsets in human skin defined by CD49a, CD69 and CD103 expression.

The germline V and J ends show losses of 0 bases and 0 bases respectively, and no gene match explains 8 bases of the junction. The CDR3 measures 20 amino acids from cysteine to phenylalanine. The only DNA kept is the CDR3, 60 bases in frame from the first base. From a lookup of the germline V gene, CDR1 and CDR2 are SQVTM and ANQGSEA. The library was produced with the immunoSEQ multiplex PCR assay. The paper's data handling went like this. How frequently each TCR V beta family was used was compared between the sorted CD8+ T cell populations from blood, dermis and epidermis. The source is immuneACCESS, and TCRdb retained only in-frame sequences with V and J called. Part of the clones is not carried over; for the studies checked, unresolved V genes explain less than half of this, and the remainder is unexplained. The DNA was the basis for D and trimming; V, J and clone size are from that table. The sample contains some 900 clones, about two thirds of them found a single time. The leading ten clones occupy around 41% of the sample.

With respect to this clone: It has no known antigen specificity. No quality values exist for individual bases; no much larger clone is one base distant.

For roughly 5 healthy donors, CD8+ T cells were sorted from blood, dermis and epidermis, and the TCR beta CDR3 regions of these cells were analysed. All TCR-sequenced donors were healthy individuals, and each provided both blood and skin samples. Sorting was used to isolate CD8+ T cell populations ahead of TCR beta sequencing. The receptor's source is a human donor in good health. Sequences were obtained from CLA- CD8+ effector memory T cells sorted from blood. The V and J segments used are TRBV29-1 and TRBJ2-1; TRBD2 lines up with 16 middle nucleotides. DNA sequence: TGCAGCGTTGAAGAGTGGTCGGGACTAGCGGGAGGGTTCTCCTACAATGAGCAGTTCTTC. This encodes CSVEEWSGLAGGFSYNEQFF.